A selection of T cell receptor beta chains follows, all from one sample in a study of neoadjuvant nivolumab and ipilimumab in lung cancer. Here immunoSEQ multiplex PCR was the method, and the copy in TCRdb shows in-frame clones only, minus some. The repertoire holds 25,000 to 35,000 clones, with 90% as singletons. The sample here was peripheral blood, taken after neoadjuvant nivolumab, alone or with ipilimumab, at or shortly before surgery. These receptors were obtained from an adult with non-small cell lung cancer. Both conserved end residues are part of each CDR3. D genes are given only for firm matches. Size values are once, few and many counts, or a class for expanded clones, and some rows have none.

>TRBV5-5|TRBD1|.|TRBJ1-6|17
TGTGCCAGCAGCTTCGCGGGACAGGGGGCTTTAAATTCACCCCTCCACTTT
CASSFAGQGALNSPLHF
>TRBV18|TRBD1|.|TRBJ2-7|14
TGTGCCAGCTCACAGGGGACAGGGTTATACGAGCAGTACTTC
CASSQGTGLYEQYF
>TRBV4-3|.|.|TRBJ1-3|17
TGCGCCAGCAGCCAAGTACAGGGTCGTCACTCTGGAAACACCATATATTTT
CASSQVQGRHSGNTIYF
>TRBV11-3|TRBD1|.|TRBJ2-5|14
TGTGCCAGCAGCTCGACAGGGTACCAAGAGACCCAGTACTTC
CASSSTGYQETQYF
>TRBV10-3|.|.|TRBJ2-7|11
TGTGCCATCAGTGATCTCCTGGAGCAGTACTTC
CAISDLLEQYF
>TRBV18|.|.|TRBJ1-5|15
TGTGCCAGCTCCCGGACGGGGTCGGGGGATCAGCCCCAGCATTTT
CASSRTGSGDQPQHF
>TRBV4-3|TRBD1|.|TRBJ1-6|15
TGCGCCAGCAGCCAGGGGACAGGGCCAAATTCACCCCTCCACTTT
CASSQGTGPNSPLHF
>TRBV7-2|.|.|TRBJ1-5|13
TGTGCCAGCAGCTTAGTCAGGAATCAGCCCCAGCATTTT
CASSLVRNQPQHF
>TRBV7-2|.|few|TRBJ1-2|15
TGTGCCAGCAGCTACGCCGGCTCTGTGAACTATGGCTACACCTTC
CASSYAGSVNYGYTF
>TRBV14|.|.|TRBJ2-7|14
TGTGCCAGCAGCCAGGGGATCAACTCCTACGAGCAGTACTTC
CASSQGINSYEQYF
>TRBV7-6|.|.|TRBJ2-7|14
TGTGCCAGCAGCTTAGATCAGGTCTCCTACGAGCAGTACTTC
CASSLDQVSYEQYF
>TRBV5-4|TRBD1|.|TRBJ1-2|14
TGTGCCAGCAGCTCTTTGGACAGGCCTTATGGCTACACCTTC
CASSSLDRPYGYTF
>TRBV13|TRBD1|.|TRBJ1-2|14
TGTGCCAGCAGCGCCGGGACAGGGGCTAGAAGCTACACCTTC
CASSAGTGARSYTF
>TRBV7-8|.|.|TRBJ2-7|15
TGTGCCAGCAGCTTATTTACGCGTGCGGCCTACGAGCAGTACTTC
CASSLFTRAAYEQYF
>TRBV11-3|TRBD1|once|TRBJ2-7|13
TGTGCCAGCAGCCAGGGGTACAGGGGTGAGCAGTACTTC
CASSQGYRGEQYF
>TRBV11-2|TRBD1|.|TRBJ2-7|17
TGTGCCAGCAGCTTTACCACAGGGGGACGAAACAACTACGAGCAGTACTTC
CASSFTTGGRNNYEQYF
>TRBV5-1|.|once|TRBJ1-1|13
TGCGCCAGCAGCCTGCAGGGAGGCGCTGAAGCTTTCTTT
CASSLQGGAEAFF
>TRBV14|.|.|TRBJ2-5|12
TGTGCCAGCAGCGCCACAGCGTCGACCCAGTACTTC
CASSATASTQYF
>TRBV2|.|.|TRBJ2-7|12
TGTGCCAGCCGGCCAGGGAACTACGAGCAGTACTTC
CASRPGNYEQYF
>TRBV9|.|.|TRBJ1-3|16
TGTGCCAGCAGCGTAACCCCCTCGGCCTCTGGAAACACCATATATTTT
CASSVTPSASGNTIYF
>TRBV5-6|TRBD2|.|TRBJ2-5|15
TGTGCCAGCAGCTTGCGGCGGGGGGGCGGACAGACCCAGTACTTC
CASSLRRGGGQTQYF
>TRBV9|.|.|TRBJ2-5|15
TGTGCCAGCAGCGTAGTTGGACAGTTAGGAGAGACCCAGTACTTC
CASSVVGQLGETQYF
>TRBV11-2|.|.|TRBJ1-5|13
TGTGCCAGCAGCTTAGGCCCGGCTCAGCCCCAGCATTTT
CASSLGPAQPQHF
>TRBV5-5|TRBD2|.|TRBJ2-2|16
TGTGCCAGCAGCTTGGAAGGGAGGGCGAACACCGGGGAGCTGTTTTTT
CASSLEGRANTGELFF
>TRBV5-1|TRBD2|.|TRBJ2-2|18
TGCGCCAGCAGCTTGCGGCTAGCGGGGGGGCCAGGCACCGGGGAGCTGTTTTTT
CASSLRLAGGPGTGELFF
>TRBV15|.|.|TRBJ1-1|15
TGTGCCACCAGCAGAGCAGGTGGGGGTCGGACTGAAGCTTTCTTT
CATSRAGGGRTEAFF
>TRBV11-2|TRBD1|.|TRBJ2-7|17
TGTGCCAGCATCCCGTCTCGCTCCGGACAGGGGTCTAACGAGCAGTACTTC
CASIPSRSGQGSNEQYF
>TRBV5-1|.|.|TRBJ1-1|16
TGCGCCAGCAGCCGAGGGGACACCGTAGGTTACACTGAAGCTTTCTTT
CASSRGDTVGYTEAFF
>TRBV9|TRBD2|.|TRBJ2-1|17
TGTGCCAGCAGCGTCCTAGCGGGGGGGCAATCCTACAATGAGCAGTTCTTC
CASSVLAGGQSYNEQFF
>TRBV4-1|.|.|TRBJ1-3|16
TGCGCCAGCAGCCAAGAGGTCGCAGCCTCTGGAAACACCATATATTTT
CASSQEVAASGNTIYF
>TRBV6-4|.|.|TRBJ1-2|12
TGTGCCAGCAGTGACGGTAGGGGTGGCTACACCTTC
CASSDGRGGYTF
>TRBV29-1|.|.|TRBJ2-7|11
TGCAGCGTTGAGGCCTCCTACGAGCAGTACTTC
CSVEASYEQYF
>TRBV10-1|TRBD2|.|TRBJ2-3|13
TGCGCCACCGGGAGCGGGGGGGCACTACCGCAGTATTTT
CATGSGGALPQYF
>TRBV5-5|.|.|TRBJ2-7|14
TGTGCCAGCAGCTTCAGACCGGTCTCCTACGAGCAGTACTTC
CASSFRPVSYEQYF
>TRBV6-5|TRBD1|.|TRBJ2-7|15
TGTGCCAGCAGTAAGGACAGGGGACCCTCCTACGAGCAGTACTTC
CASSKDRGPSYEQYF
>TRBV10-3|.|.|TRBJ2-2|13
TGTGCCTCAGGGGGGCAGAACACCGGGGAGCTGTTTTTT
CASGGQNTGELFF
>TRBV15|.|.|TRBJ1-1|12
TGTGCCACCAGCAGATCTGGCGGTGAAGCTTTCTTT
CATSRSGGEAFF
>TRBV5-1|.|.|TRBJ1-1|14
TGCGCCAGCAGCCCCGGGGGGGTCGGCACTGAAGCTTTCTTT
CASSPGGVGTEAFF
>TRBV27|TRBD1|.|TRBJ2-5|15
TGTGCCAGCAGTTTCCGGACAGGGTACCAAGAGACCCAGTACTTC
CASSFRTGYQETQYF
>TRBV10-3|.|.|TRBJ2-6|15
TGTGCCATCAGTACAGGGTTTTCTGGGGCCAACGTCCTGACTTTC
CAISTGFSGANVLTF
>TRBV10-2|.|.|TRBJ2-7|12
TGCGCCAGCGGAGACAGCTCCTACGAGCAGTACTTC
CASGDSSYEQYF
>TRBV6-1|.|.|TRBJ2-7|15
TGTGCCAGCAGTGAAGATAATCCGGGCTCCTACGAGCAGTACTTC
CASSEDNPGSYEQYF
>TRBV10-2|.|.|TRBJ1-1|15
TGCGCCAGCAGTGAGTGGGGACAAGCGAACACTGAAGCTTTCTTT
CASSEWGQANTEAFF
>TRBV7-8|.|.|TRBJ2-2|15
TGTGCCAGCAGCTCCGACAGCCCGAACACCGGGGAGCTGTTTTTT
CASSSDSPNTGELFF
>TRBV19|.|.|TRBJ1-2|13
TGTGCCAGTAGTATCACGGGCAACTATGGCTACACCTTC
CASSITGNYGYTF
>TRBV9|TRBD2|.|TRBJ2-3|17
TGTGCCAGCAGCGTAGTACCTAGCGGGGGCGGTGCGGATACGCAGTATTTT
CASSVVPSGGGADTQYF
>TRBV6-1|.|.|TRBJ1-3|14
TGTGCCAGCGGACAGAGAAGCTCTGGAAACACCATATATTTT
CASGQRSSGNTIYF
>TRBV7-2|.|.|TRBJ2-5|14
TGTGCCAGCAGCTTAGCCGGGCACCAAGAGACCCAGTACTTC
CASSLAGHQETQYF
>TRBV4-1|.|.|TRBJ2-1|13
TGCGCCAGCAGTCCTAGCCCCTACAATGAGCAGTTCTTC
CASSPSPYNEQFF
>TRBV14|TRBD1|.|TRBJ2-1|15
TGTGCCAGCAGCCAAGTATCAGGGGGCCTGGGTGAGCAGTTCTTC
CASSQVSGGLGEQFF
>TRBV11-3|.|.|TRBJ2-1|13
TGTGCCAGCAGCTTAGGATCCTACAATGAGCAGTTCTTC
CASSLGSYNEQFF
>TRBV4-1|.|.|TRBJ1-2|16
TGCGCCAGCAGCCGCTTGCTACAGGGTTTAAGCTTTGGCTACACCTTC
CASSRLLQGLSFGYTF
>TRBV11-2|.|.|TRBJ2-2|17
TGTGCCAGCAGCGATGGTCAGGCAGCCCGAAACTTCGGGGAGCTGTTTTTT
CASSDGQAARNFGELFF
>TRBV10-3|TRBD1|.|TRBJ1-4|13
TGTGCCACCGAGACAGGGAGAGGTGAAAAACTGTTTTTT
CATETGRGEKLFF
>TRBV6-5|.|few|TRBJ1-6|15
TGTGCCAGCAGTCCCCGGACTGGGGCTAATTCACCCCTCCACTTT
CASSPRTGANSPLHF